The sequence of this TCR beta chain was determined in a study of cytomegalovirus exposure and HLA in healthy donors. Study-wide findings and caveats: Some V segments, TRBV6-2 and TRBV6-3 among them, were indistinguishable and were therefore excluded. In a later analysis, HLA-associated TCR beta chains were more clonally expanded than equally common others.

The CDR3 spans 14 residues. CDR1 and CDR2 from the germline V gene are LGHNA and YSLEER. Trimming took 2 bases from V and 6 from J; bases not matched to a gene: 4. Vbeta (60) and Jbeta (13) primers were used in the PCR. Assay used: immunoSEQ multiplex PCR; TCRdb lists only in-frame clones, some missing. The repertoire holds some 150,000 clones, with 79% as singletons. Regarding this clone: Its antigen is unidentified.

The chain couples TRBV4-3 to TRBJ1-1, with 9 bases that match TRBD1. This receptor was obtained from a woman between 50 and 59 years old in good health and CMV-seronegative. The sample was PBMCs. As DNA, the CDR3 is TGCGCCAGCAGCCAACTGGGACAGGGCTCTGAAGCTTTCTTT. This encodes CASSQLGQGSEAFF.